Below, one T cell receptor beta chain is given with its context. This sample is part of a study of T cell responses to AZD1222 COVID-19 vaccine. Repertoires were generated with immunoSEQ multiplex PCR, while TCRdb's copy carries only in-frame clones and drops some. The sample lists 150,000 or so clones; about 88% were seen once. CDR3 length equals 10 residues. Per the germline V gene, CDR1 is DFQATT and CDR2 is SNEGSKA (reference sequence). V gave up 6 bases and J gave up 5 bases, with 7 bases separating them. The rearrangement links TRBV20-1 to TRBJ2-5; the D is unclear. The sequence derives from an adult in good health. This sample comprised peripheral blood, obtained on day 0 of AZD1222 vaccination. The CDR3 spells CSAEAETQYF. The DNA of the CDR3 is TGCAGTGCCGAGGCGGAGACCCAGTACTTC.